One sample yielded the 6 T cell receptor beta chains listed below, sequenced in a study of a mutant IDH1 vaccine in newly diagnosed glioma. Antigens for these TCRs are unknown. Data came from immunoSEQ multiplex PCR; TCRdb stores just in-frame clones and leaves some out. Among approximately 41,000 clones listed, 78% were seen once. Time point here: week 23, last vaccination. With topical imiquimod, each dose of the vaccine consisted of 300 ug of mutant IDH1 20-mer peptide. The sequenced sample was PBMCs, obtained from a glioma patient whose treatment included an IDH1 peptide vaccine. The receptors derive from a woman aged 40 to 55 with glioma. Some clones in this sample may be carry-over from other donors' samples.

The CDR3 DNA is TGTGCCAGCACCAGGGGGGATGGCTACACCTTC. Translated: CASTRGDGYTF. This chain connects TRBV9 to TRBJ1-2; 7 nucleotides agree with TRBD1. This CDR3 comprises 11 residues. The germline V gene has CDR1 SGDLS and CDR2 YYNGEE. Trimming took 6 bases from V and 6 from J; bases not matched to a gene: 2. The full variable domain, with the rest looked up from reference TRBV9 and TRBJ1-2, is DSGVTQTPKHLITATGQRVTLRCSPRSGDLSVYWYQQSLDQGLQFLIQYYNGEERAKGNILERFSAQQFPDLHSELNLSSLELGDSALYFCASTRGDGYTFGSGTRLTVV.

The chain combines TRBV15 with TRBJ2-7, with D tentatively TRBD2 (6 bases). The CDR3 has 13 residues. The germline V and J ends were trimmed by 4 bases and 5 bases, with 12 bases remaining between them. In germline, CDR1 is LNHNV, CDR2 YYDKDF (reference sequence). CDR3 residues: CATSIFGGNEQYF. As DNA, the CDR3 is TGTGCCACCAGCATTTTTGGGGGGAACGAGCAGTACTTC.

The V call is TRBV7-2, the J call TRBJ2-7; either TRBD1 or TRBD2 may fit D (6 bases each). The CDR3 is 14 residues long. Per the germline V gene, CDR1 is SGHTA and CDR2 is FQGNSA. V dropped 5 bases and J dropped 0 bases, with 11 bases sitting between them. The CDR3 loop reads CASSVGGTSYEQYF. The DNA for the CDR3 is TGTGCCAGCAGCGTAGGGGGGACCTCCTACGAGCAGTACTTC.

This chain joins TRBV15 and TRBJ1-2; TRBD1 agrees at 8 bases. Germline V gene lookup returns CDR1 LNHNV and CDR2 YYDKDF (reference sequence). With V trimmed by 0 bases and J by 4 bases, 10 bases remained unmatched. The CDR3 is made up of 17 amino acids. As DNA, the CDR3 is TGTGCCACCAGCAGAGAACGAGCAGGGGGCGCCGTCTATGGCTACACCTTC. It encodes CATSRERAGGAVYGYTF. Full variable domain (remainder filled in from reference TRBV15 and TRBJ1-2): DAMVIQNPRYQVTQFGKPVTLSCSQTLNHNVMYWYQQKSSQAPKLLFHYYDKDFNNEADTPDNFQSRRPNTSFCFLDIRSPGLGDTAMYLCATSRERAGGAVYGYTFGSGTRLTVV.

The table lists this clone with a count of one. This chain connects TRBV5-6 to TRBJ2-7; 11 positions match TRBD2. The CDR3 consists of 15 residues. V shed 5 bases, J shed 4 bases, and the junction held 8 bases outside the gene matches. Germline values: CDR1 SGHDT, CDR2 YYEEEE. As DNA, the CDR3 is TGTGCCAGCAGAGCTAAACTAGCGGGGGTGTACGAGCAGTACTTC. It yields the protein CASRAKLAGVYEQYF. The full variable domain, in which reference TRBV5-6 and TRBJ2-7 provide the parts outside the CDR3, is DAGVTQSPTHLIKTRGQQVTLRCSPKSGHDTVSWYQQALGQGPQFIFQYYEEEERQRGNFPDRFSGHQFPNYSSELNVNALLLGDSALYLCASRAKLAGVYEQYFGPGTRLTVT.

V is TRBV5-6 and J is TRBJ1-2, with TRBD1 as a possible D gene (6 bases). V was shortened by 4 bases and J by 8 bases, with 15 bases between the two germline ends. CDR1 and CDR2 (germline): SGHDT, YYEEEE. The CDR3 length is 13 residues. In nucleotides, the CDR3 is TGTGCCAGCAGCCCACCCCGGGGGGGCGGCTACACCTTC. This translates into CASSPPRGGGYTF.